The source of this T cell receptor (beta chain) is a study of ipilimumab plus nivolumab after autologous stem cell transplantation. Study-wide background: DLBCL patients had primary refractory or relapsed disease.

Here immunoSEQ multiplex PCR was the method, and the copy in TCRdb shows in-frame clones only, minus some. Of tens of thousands of clones listed, 65% to 85% are singletons. The germline V gene encodes CDR1 PRHDT and CDR2 FYEKMQ (reference sequence). This CDR3 comprises 13 residues. Trimming took 4 bases from V and 8 from J; bases not matched to a gene: 7. The TCR comes from a male donor with diffuse large B-cell lymphoma. The chain links TRBV13 to TRBJ1-1; 7 nucleotides align to TRBD1. The source material was PBMCs, sampled in a trial of ipilimumab plus nivolumab as post-transplant consolidation. Written as DNA, the CDR3 is TGTGCCAGCAGCTCCTCGGACAGGTTCGAAGCTTTCTTT. Its protein product is CASSSSDRFEAFF.